This T cell receptor beta chain was found in a study of blood T cell repertoires in COVID-19. Study-wide context: PBMCs, B-cell-depleted T cells, or T cells provided the cDNA or gDNA that made up the material.

As originally analysed: Researchers report that nucleated cell counts were estimated from reference gene primer amplification. Clones were sequenced by immunoSEQ multiplex PCR, and TCRdb holds only the in-frame ones, with some missing. That table supplies the V and J calls and clone size; D and trimming were determined from the DNA. The data show more than 300,000 clones, 80% to 95% seen once. V was pared by 4 bases and J by 8 bases, with 21 bases of the junction left unmatched. Looked up from germline, CDR1 is SGHNT and CDR2 is YYREEE (reference sequence). This CDR3 comprises 19 residues. This chain uses TRBV5-4 with TRBJ1-4; 9 bases align to TRBD1. This receptor was identified in a woman under 40 who had recovered from COVID-19. Sequencing input: PBMCs or T cells enriched from blood (not recorded which). The CDR3 sequence is CASSAAGTGSISAAEKLFF. The CDR3 region has the DNA TGTGCCAGCAGCGCCGCCGGGACAGGGTCCATCTCCGCCGCCGAAAAACTGTTTTTT.